This T cell receptor beta chain was observed in a study of neurological immune-mediated disorders (dated by TCRdb to between 2018 and 2021). In the study overall: Of the approximately 34 multiple sclerosis patients, 31 had relapsing-remitting MS and 3 had secondary progressive MS. The study compared peripheral blood TCR-beta repertoires of HTLV-I-associated myelopathy (HAM/TSP) patients, multiple sclerosis patients and healthy controls using UMI-based sequencing. Alongside PBMC samples, the set of fewer than 110 TCR-beta libraries contained longitudinal samples, technical triplicates, and paired CD4+ and CD8+ T-cell subsets that had been sorted. The cohort comprised approximately 67 subjects: about 15 HAM/TSP patients, approximately 34 multiple sclerosis patients and around 20 healthy controls.

This clonotype was detected many times. The antigen it binds to is not known. It has no much larger one-base neighbor in the sample; base qualities were not kept. For the unsorted PBMC libraries, 2 million PBMCs were stored in RNAlater at -80 degrees C until RNA extraction and were used to generate the libraries. Multiple sclerosis patients were enrolled in a US clinical protocol evaluating disease progression by magnetic resonance imaging. Peripheral blood underwent Ficoll-Hypaque density gradient centrifugation to isolate PBMCs, which were then cryopreserved in liquid nitrogen. cDNA was synthesized by template-switch 5'RACE using a primer carrying a 10-nucleotide random unique molecular identifier by which each TCR transcript was tagged. Every sequencing run covered 15-18 subjects and yielded more than 160 million TCR-beta sequences. The RNeasy kit was used for extraction of total RNA. The KAPA Real-time Library Amplification kit was used to amplify TCR-beta VDJ regions with primers targeting the TCR constant region and the 5'RACE anchor. Sample indexes and Illumina adaptors were added in a first PCR, after which library yield was increased in a second PCR. After purification with Ampure beads, the TCR product of roughly 650 bp was size-selected on a 2% E-gel SizeSelection system. Before pooling, libraries had their quality checked on a Bioanalyzer, their concentration measured with Qubit, and their quantity determined with the Kapa Library Quantification kit. An Illumina HiSeq 2500 was used to sequence the libraries paired-end at 2 x 150 bp. To increase sequence diversity, roughly 25-31% phiX was spiked into each library pool. Per the original workflow: The UMI-based MiGEC pipeline processed quality-filtered reads and removed over 80% of raw TCR sequences during error correction. IMGT germline references were used for aligning VDJ genes, and each clonotype was defined as a unique CDR3 amino acid sequence together with its V-J genes. Clonal expansion, Shannon diversity, and CDR3 relatedness (CalcPairwiseDistances, ClusterSamples) were evaluated with VDJtools, and phylogenetic trees were built with CLCbio workbench. Clones with at least 8 unique UMIs were defined as expanded, with this threshold being based on coefficient-of-variation modelling across technical triplicates. TCRdb trimmed the raw reads at Q25, called clones with MiXCR and kept productive beta chains. When rows share a CDR3 protein, they turn into one entry using the most common DNA and genes. TCRdb's processing, not the study's, gives the V and J calls here. The sample contains some 86,000 distinct CDR3 sequences, just over 2.5% of them found a single time. The ten largest clones take up 1.1% of the sample.

There are 15 amino acids in the CDR3, from cysteine to phenylalanine inclusive. Just CDR3 DNA is preserved here, 45 bases in frame from base 1. CDR1 and CDR2 (MNHEY, SMNVEV) derive from the germline V gene (reference sequence). V lost 8 bases and J lost 0 bases; the stretch between them is 14 bases long. Overall results and qualifications from the work: TCR clonal expansion was highest in HAM/TSP patients and lowest in MS patients, with MS patients falling below even healthy controls. Expanded clones from different subjects shared no identical CDR3 amino acid sequences, which suggests that TCR-beta repertoires were private in all groups. The MS cluster was not associated with any clinical or MRI features, and the authors stated that larger cohorts are needed. In phylogenetic analysis, the repertoires of 18 of 34 MS patients grouped into a cluster of related CDR3 sequences, which suggests a possible signature at the repertoire level.

The rearranged chain carries TRBV27 and TRBJ2-1, with no reliable assignment of the D segment. Sequencing was performed on PBMCs. This receptor was identified in a woman aged 25 to 39 with multiple sclerosis. The CDR3 in this case is CASLPLGSSYNEQFF. The base sequence is TGTGCCAGCCTCCCCCTTGGGTCCTCCTACAATGAGCAGTTCTTC.